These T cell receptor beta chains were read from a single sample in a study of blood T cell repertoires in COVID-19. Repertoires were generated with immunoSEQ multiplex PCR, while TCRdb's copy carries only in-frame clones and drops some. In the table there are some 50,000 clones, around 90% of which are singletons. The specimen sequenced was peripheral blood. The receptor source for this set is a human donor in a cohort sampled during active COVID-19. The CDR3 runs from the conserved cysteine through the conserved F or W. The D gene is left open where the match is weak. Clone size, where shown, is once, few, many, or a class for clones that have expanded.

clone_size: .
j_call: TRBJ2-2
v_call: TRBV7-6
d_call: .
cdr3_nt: TGTGCCAGCAGCTTAGACGGGGGGAACACCGGGGAGCTGTTTTTT
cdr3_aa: CASSLDGGNTGELFF

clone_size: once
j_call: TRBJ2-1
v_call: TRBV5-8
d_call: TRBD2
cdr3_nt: TGTGCCAGCAGCCTGGGGACTAGTTCGCACAATGAGCAGTTCTTC
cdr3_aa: CASSLGTSSHNEQFF

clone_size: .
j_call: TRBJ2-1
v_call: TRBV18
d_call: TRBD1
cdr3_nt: TGTGCCAGCTCAACCAGAGGACAGGGGTCCTACAATGAGCAGTTCTTC
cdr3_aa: CASSTRGQGSYNEQFF

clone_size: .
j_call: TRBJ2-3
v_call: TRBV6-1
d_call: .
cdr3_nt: TGTGCCAGCAGTGAATTAGCCCACGTGCCAGATACGCAGTATTTT
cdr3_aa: CASSELAHVPDTQYF

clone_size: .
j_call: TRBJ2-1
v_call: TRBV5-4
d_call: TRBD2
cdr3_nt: TGTGCCAGCAGCTCCCAGACTAGCGGTACCTACAATGAGCAGTTCTTC
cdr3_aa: CASSSQTSGTYNEQFF

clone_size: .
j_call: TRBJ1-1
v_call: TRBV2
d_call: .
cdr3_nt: TGTGCCAGCAGTGACGGGGGGCGAACTGAAGCTTTCTTT
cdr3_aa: CASSDGGRTEAFF

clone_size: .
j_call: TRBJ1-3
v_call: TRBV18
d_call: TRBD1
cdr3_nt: TGTGCCAGCTCACCGGACAGGGGCTCTGGAAACACCATATATTTT
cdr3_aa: CASSPDRGSGNTIYF

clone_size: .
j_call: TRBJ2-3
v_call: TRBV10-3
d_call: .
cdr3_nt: TGTGCCATCAGTGAGCCGGACAGTTCAGATACGCAGTATTTT
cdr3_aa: CAISEPDSSDTQYF

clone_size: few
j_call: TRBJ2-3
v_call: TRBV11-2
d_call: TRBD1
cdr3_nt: TGTGCCAGCAGCCGGGGCGCAGGGGGCGGCACAGATACGCAGTATTTT
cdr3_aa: CASSRGAGGGTDTQYF

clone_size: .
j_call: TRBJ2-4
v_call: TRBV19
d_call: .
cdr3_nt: TGTGCCAGTAGTAGACAGCTGTTCCTAGCCAAAAACATTCAGTACTTC
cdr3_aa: CASSRQLFLAKNIQYF

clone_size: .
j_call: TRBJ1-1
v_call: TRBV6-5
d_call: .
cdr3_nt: TGTGCCAGCAGTTTTTCGGACAGACCCAACACTGAAGCTTTCTTT
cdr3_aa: CASSFSDRPNTEAFF

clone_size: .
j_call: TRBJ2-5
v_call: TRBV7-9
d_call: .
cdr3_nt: TGTGCCAGCAGTCTAACAGGGGGGGACCAAGAGACCCAGTACTTC
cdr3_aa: CASSLTGGDQETQYF

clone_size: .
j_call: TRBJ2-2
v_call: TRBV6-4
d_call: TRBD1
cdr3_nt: TGTGCCAGCAGAGGGGACAGTAACACCGGGGAGCTGTTTTTT
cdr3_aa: CASRGDSNTGELFF

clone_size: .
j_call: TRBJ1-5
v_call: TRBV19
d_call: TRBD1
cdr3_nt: TGTGCCAGTAGTACCCCCACAGGGGTCTATACCCGGCCCCAGCATTTT
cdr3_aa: CASSTPTGVYTRPQHF

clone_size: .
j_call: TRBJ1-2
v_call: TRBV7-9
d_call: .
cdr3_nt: TGTGCCAGCAGTCGGGGCGGGGGATTTGTTACATTACTTGGCTACACCTTC
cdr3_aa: CASSRGGGFVTLLGYTF

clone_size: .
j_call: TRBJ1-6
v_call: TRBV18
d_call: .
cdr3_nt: TGTGCCAGCTCACCGACGGAGTATAATTCACCCCTCCACTTT
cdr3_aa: CASSPTEYNSPLHF

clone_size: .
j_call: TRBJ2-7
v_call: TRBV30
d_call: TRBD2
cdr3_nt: TGTGCCTGGAGACCAGGACTAGCGGGATTATACGAGCAGTACTTC
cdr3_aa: CAWRPGLAGLYEQYF

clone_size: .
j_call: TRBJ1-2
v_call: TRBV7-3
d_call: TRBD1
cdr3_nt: TGTGCCAGCAGCCTGCGACAGGGGACGGCAAGCACCTTC
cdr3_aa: CASSLRQGTASTF

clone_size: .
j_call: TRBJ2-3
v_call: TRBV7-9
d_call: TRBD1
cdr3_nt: TGTGCCAGCACCAGGAACAGGGGGTACACAGATACGCAGTATTTT
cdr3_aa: CASTRNRGYTDTQYF

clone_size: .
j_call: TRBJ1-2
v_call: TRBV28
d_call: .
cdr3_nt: TGTGCCAGCAGTTCTTTCCCCGGGGGAGCCGACGGCTACACCTTC
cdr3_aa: CASSSFPGGADGYTF

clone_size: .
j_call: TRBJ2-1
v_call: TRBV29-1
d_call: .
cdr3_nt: TGCAGCGCAACCGATCGAAGGAGGGACAATGAGCAGTTCTTC
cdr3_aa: CSATDRRRDNEQFF

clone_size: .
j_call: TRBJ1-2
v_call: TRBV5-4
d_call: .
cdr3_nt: TGTGCCAGCAGCTTCTTCGGGGGCTATGGCTACACCTTC
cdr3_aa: CASSFFGGYGYTF

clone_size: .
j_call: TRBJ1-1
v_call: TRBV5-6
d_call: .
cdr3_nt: TGTGCCAGCAGCTTGGTGCAGGGGACCGGGACTGAAGCTTTCTTT
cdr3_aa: CASSLVQGTGTEAFF

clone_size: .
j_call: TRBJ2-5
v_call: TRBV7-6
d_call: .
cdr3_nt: TGTGCCAGCAGCAGAGGAGAGACCCAGTACTTC
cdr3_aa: CASSRGETQYF

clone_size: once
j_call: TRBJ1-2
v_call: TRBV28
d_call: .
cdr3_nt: TGTGCCAGCAGCTCCGGCGGAGCTAACTATGGCTACACCTTC
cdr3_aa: CASSSGGANYGYTF

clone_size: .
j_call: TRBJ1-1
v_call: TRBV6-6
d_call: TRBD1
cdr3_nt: TGTGCCAGCAGTGACGGGACAGGGCGAACAGCTTTCTTT
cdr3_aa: CASSDGTGRTAFF

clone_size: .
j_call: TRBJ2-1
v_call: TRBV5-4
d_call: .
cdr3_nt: TGTGCCAGCAGCTTGGGGGGGTCGCGGGGAATCGAACAGTTCTTC
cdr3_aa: CASSLGGSRGIEQFF

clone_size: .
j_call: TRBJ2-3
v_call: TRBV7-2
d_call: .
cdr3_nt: TGTGCCAGCAGCTCGAGGGCCAGAGGAACAGATACGCAGTATTTT
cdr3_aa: CASSSRARGTDTQYF

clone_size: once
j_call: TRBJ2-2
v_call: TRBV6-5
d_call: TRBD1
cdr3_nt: TGTGCCAGCATTACCGGGACAGGGATAATCGGGGAGCTGTTTTTT
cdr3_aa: CASITGTGIIGELFF

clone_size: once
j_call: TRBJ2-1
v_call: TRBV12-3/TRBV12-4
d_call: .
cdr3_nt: TGTGCCAGCAGCCAAACCCGGTACGAGCAGTTCTTC
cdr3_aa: CASSQTRYEQFF

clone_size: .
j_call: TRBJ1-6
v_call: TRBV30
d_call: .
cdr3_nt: TGTGCCTGGAAGGTTGATAGCTTTAATTCACCCCTCCACTTT
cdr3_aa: CAWKVDSFNSPLHF

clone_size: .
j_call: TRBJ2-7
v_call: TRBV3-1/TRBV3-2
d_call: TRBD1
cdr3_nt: TGTGCCAGCGGAATAGACAGGGGTATCGAGCAGTACTTC
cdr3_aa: CASGIDRGIEQYF

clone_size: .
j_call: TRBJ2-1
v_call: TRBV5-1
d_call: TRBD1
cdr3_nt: TGCGCCAGCAGCTTGAACGGCTTCCGACAGGGCTTCGATGAGCAGTTCTTC
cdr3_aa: CASSLNGFRQGFDEQFF

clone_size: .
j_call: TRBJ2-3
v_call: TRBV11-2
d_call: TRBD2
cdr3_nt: TGTGCCAGCAGCCGTCGCGCGACTAGCGGGAGGTTGACAGATACGCAGTATTTT
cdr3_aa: CASSRRATSGRLTDTQYF

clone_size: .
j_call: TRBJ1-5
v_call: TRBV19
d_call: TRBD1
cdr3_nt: TGTGCCAGTAGTATAAAGGGGGCATCGGGACAGCCCCAGCATTTT
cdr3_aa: CASSIKGASGQPQHF

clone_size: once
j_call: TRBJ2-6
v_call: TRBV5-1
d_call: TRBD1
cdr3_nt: TGCGCCCGCGCCCCGGGACAGGGGGTGGGTGGGGCCAACGTCCTGACTTTC
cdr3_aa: CARAPGQGVGGANVLTF

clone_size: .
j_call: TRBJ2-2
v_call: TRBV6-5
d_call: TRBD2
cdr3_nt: TGTGCCAGCCTAGCGGGGGTGAACACCGGGGAGCTGTTTTTT
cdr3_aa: CASLAGVNTGELFF

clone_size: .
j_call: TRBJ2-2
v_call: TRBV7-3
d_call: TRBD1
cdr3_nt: TGTGCCAGCAGTTCCGGGACAGGCGCGACCGGGGAGCTGTTTTTT
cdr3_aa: CASSSGTGATGELFF

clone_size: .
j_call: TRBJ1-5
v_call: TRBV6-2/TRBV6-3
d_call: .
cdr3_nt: TGTGCCAGCAGTCCGCCCCGGGACACCGGGACCTGGAAGCCCCAGCATTTT
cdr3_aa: CASSPPRDTGTWKPQHF

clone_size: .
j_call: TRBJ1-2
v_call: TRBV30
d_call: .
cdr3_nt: TGTGCCTGGAGTGTATTAGAAACCGTTAATGGCTACACCTTC
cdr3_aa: CAWSVLETVNGYTF

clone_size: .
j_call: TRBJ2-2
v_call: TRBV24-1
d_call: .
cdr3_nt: TGTGCCACCAGGGGTAGCGGCCGGACCGGGGAGCTGTTTTTT
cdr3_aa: CATRGSGRTGELFF

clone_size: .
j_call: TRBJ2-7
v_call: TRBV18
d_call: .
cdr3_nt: TGTGCCAGCTCGTCGGAGGTCGAGCAGTACTTC
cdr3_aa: CASSSEVEQYF

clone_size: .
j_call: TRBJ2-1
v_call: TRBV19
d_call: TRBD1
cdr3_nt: TGTGCCAGTAGTGCTGGGACAGGCCCCACGGAGCAGTTCTTC
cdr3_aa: CASSAGTGPTEQFF

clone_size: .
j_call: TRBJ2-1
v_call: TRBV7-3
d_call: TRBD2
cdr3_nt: TGTGCCAGCAGCGGAACTAGCGCTGCCTACAATGAGCAGTTCTTC
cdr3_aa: CASSGTSAAYNEQFF

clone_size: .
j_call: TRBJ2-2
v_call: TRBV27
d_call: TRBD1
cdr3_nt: TGTGCCAGCGGTGGGGACAGCCATTACACCGGGGAGCTGTTTTTT
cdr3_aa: CASGGDSHYTGELFF

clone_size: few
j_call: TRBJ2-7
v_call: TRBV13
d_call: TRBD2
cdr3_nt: TGTGCCAGCAGCCAAAGGTCTAGCGGGGTCTACGAGCAGTACTTC
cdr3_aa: CASSQRSSGVYEQYF

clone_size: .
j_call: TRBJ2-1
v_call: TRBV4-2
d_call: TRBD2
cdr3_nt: TGTGCCAGCAGCCAAGCTGCGGGAGGTTGCAATGAGCAGTTCTTC
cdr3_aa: CASSQAAGGCNEQFF

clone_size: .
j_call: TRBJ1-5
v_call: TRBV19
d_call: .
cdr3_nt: TGTGCCAGTACCCAGGGCCAGCGGGGATTGAATCAGCCCCAGCATTTT
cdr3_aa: CASTQGQRGLNQPQHF

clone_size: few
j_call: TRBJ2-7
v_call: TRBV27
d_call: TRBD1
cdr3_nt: TGTGCCAGCAGATGGACAGGGAGCTCCTACGAGCAGTACTTC
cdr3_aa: CASRWTGSSYEQYF

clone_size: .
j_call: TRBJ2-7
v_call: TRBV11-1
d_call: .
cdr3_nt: TGTGCCAGCGCCCCCACTAGCTCCTACGAGCAGTACTTC
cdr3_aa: CASAPTSSYEQYF

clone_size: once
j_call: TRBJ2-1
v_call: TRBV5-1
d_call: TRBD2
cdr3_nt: TGCGCCAGCAGCTTGGAGGGGACTAGCCTTTATGAGCAGTTCTTC
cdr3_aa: CASSLEGTSLYEQFF

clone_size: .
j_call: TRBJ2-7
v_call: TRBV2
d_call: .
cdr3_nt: TGTGCCAGCAGTGACCAGTTAATTGCCAACTACGAGCAGTACTTC
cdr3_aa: CASSDQLIANYEQYF

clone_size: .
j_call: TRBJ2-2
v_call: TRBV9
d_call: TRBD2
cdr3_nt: TGTGCCAGCAGCGGGACTAGCTCCGGGGAGCTGTTTTTT
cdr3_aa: CASSGTSSGELFF

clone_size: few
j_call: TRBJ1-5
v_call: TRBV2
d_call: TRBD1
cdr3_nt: TGTGCCAGCAGTGACGCCCCGGGACAGGGTGTTAATCAGCCCCAGCATTTT
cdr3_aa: CASSDAPGQGVNQPQHF

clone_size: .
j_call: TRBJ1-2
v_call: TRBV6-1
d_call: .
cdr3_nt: TGTGCCAGCAGTGAGAGGAGCAATGGCTACACCTTC
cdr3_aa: CASSERSNGYTF

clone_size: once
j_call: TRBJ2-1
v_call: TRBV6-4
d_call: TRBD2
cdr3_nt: TGTGCCAGCAGTGAGGCGGGGGGGCATTACAATGAGCAGTTCTTC
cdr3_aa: CASSEAGGHYNEQFF

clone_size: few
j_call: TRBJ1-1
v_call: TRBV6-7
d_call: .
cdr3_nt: TGTGCCAGCAGTTACAAGGGAGGGTCGAACACTGAAGCTTTCTTT
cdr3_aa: CASSYKGGSNTEAFF

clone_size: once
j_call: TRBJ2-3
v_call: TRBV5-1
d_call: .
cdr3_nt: TGCGCCAGCAGCTTGGCCCCGTCAGATACGCAGTATTTT
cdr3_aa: CASSLAPSDTQYF

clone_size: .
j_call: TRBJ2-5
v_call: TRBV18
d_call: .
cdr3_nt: TGTGCCAGCTCACCGGGCTCTCAAGAGACCCAGTACTTC
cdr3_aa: CASSPGSQETQYF

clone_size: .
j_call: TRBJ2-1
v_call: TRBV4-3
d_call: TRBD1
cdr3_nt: TGCGCCAGCAGCCTTTATGGAGGGACAGGGGATCATGAGCAGTTCTTC
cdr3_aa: CASSLYGGTGDHEQFF